The clone carrying this TCR beta chain was detected ten times or more. Antigen: not known. Per germline, CDR1 SGHTA and CDR2 FQGNSA. Between the trimmed V and J ends, which lost 0 bases and 2 bases, there was a span of 8 bases. The CDR3 consists of 15 residues. Authors of the study amplified TCR beta CDR3 regions from RNA transcripts. Initially, a first-round RT-PCR of the TCR CDR3 employed the HTBI primer set. One entry per CDR3 protein, called by TCRdb with MiXCR from the multiplex PCR reads. The repertoire holds hundreds of thousands of distinct CDR3 sequences, with 14% as singletons. The data are from a study of T cells in Graves' hyperthyroidism and ophthalmopathy. General observations from the study: Blood also showed most of the thyroid clonotypes that were expanded above 0.001.

A patient was excluded if there was uncontrolled infection, other autoimmune disease, pregnancy or lactation. The sequenced material came from blood. The TCR originated in a woman aged 18-29 years with Graves' hyperthyroidism. The chain uses TRBV7-2 and TRBJ1-5, with TRBD1 as a possible D gene (5 bases). CDR3 bases: TGTGCCAGCAGCTTAGCGGGGGATGGCAATCAGCCCCAGCATTTT. Translating gives CASSLAGDGNQPQHF.